These 15 T cell receptor beta chains share one sample of origin, sequenced in a study of OX40 agonist ivuxolimab in advanced cancers. Produced via immunoSEQ multiplex PCR; TCRdb's table is partial and in-frame only. In the table there are roughly 110,000 clones, 90% of which are singletons. The sequences come from CD4+ or CD8+ T cells sorted from blood, collected in a trial of the OX40 agonist ivuxolimab. The receptors derive from an adult with an advanced solid tumor such as melanoma, head and neck, liver or kidney cancer.

V and J are TRBV7-9 and TRBJ2-7; either TRBD1 or TRBD2 may fit D (5 bases each). The germline V and J ends were trimmed by 1 base and 5 bases, with 18 bases remaining between them. The germline V gene has CDR1 SEHNR and CDR2 FQNEAQ (reference sequence). The CDR3 contains 16 residues. The CDR3 DNA follows: TGTGCCAGCAGCTTAGGGTTGGGGGTGAGAGGGGACGAGCAGTACTTC. It translates to CASSLGLGVRGDEQYF.

This chain connects TRBV11-1 to TRBJ1-1, with D possibly TRBD1 on 6 matching bases. The V gene's germline CDR1 is SGHAT and CDR2 FQDESV (reference sequence). V lost 1 base, J lost 0 bases, and 9 bases lay in between. The CDR3 extends over 15 amino acids. Here the CDR3 DNA reads TGTGCCAGCAGCTTAGAGTCAGGGGTGAACACTGAAGCTTTCTTT. It translates to CASSLESGVNTEAFF.

This rearrangement joins TRBV6-5 to TRBJ1-6, with D unclear. Germline CDR1 and CDR2: MNHEY and SVGAGI. Trimming cost V 6 bases and J 7 bases, with 10 bases left between them. This CDR3 region has 13 residues. The DNA for the CDR3 is TGTGCCAGCAGAAGGGTTGAGAATTCACCCCTCCACTTT. This gives the protein CASRRVENSPLHF.

The rearrangement joins TRBV21-1 to TRBJ2-4; the DNA was not used to check the table's D call, TRBD1. TRBV21-1 is shown as a pseudogene. This CDR3 region has 16 residues. The CDR3, as DNA: TGTGCCAGCAGGACAGGGACCGGATCAGCCAAAAACATTCAGTACTTC. It encodes CASRTGTGSAKNIQYF.

Details on this clone: One end of the junction is discordant with germline, which a read error may explain. J is TRBJ2-5 and V is TRBV7-7; 7 bases fit TRBD1. The length of the CDR3 is 13 residues. CDR1 is SSHAT, CDR2 FNYEAQ, per germline (reference sequence). CDR3 sequence: CASSIGTAETQYF. The CDR3 DNA is TGTGCTAGCAGCATCGGGACAGCTGAGACCCAGTACTTC.

The rearrangement joins TRBV7-2 to TRBJ2-1, with a possible D match to TRBD2 (6 bases). Per germline, CDR1 SGHTA and CDR2 FQGNSA. The CDR3 consists of 15 residues. V lost 5 bases and J 4 bases, leaving 15 bases between the germline ends. The CDR3 region is CASSPLATGYNEQFF. The CDR3 DNA reads as TGTGCCAGCAGCCCTCTAGCGACCGGGTACAATGAGCAGTTCTTC.

V usage is TRBV10-1 and J usage is TRBJ1-5; D gene unclear. Germline V CDR1 and CDR2: WNHNN, SYGVQD (reference sequence). The CDR3 spans 12 residues. V lost 4 bases and J lost 3, with 4 bases in between. DNA of the CDR3: TGCGCCAGCAGTGTCAACAATCAGCCCCAGCATTTT. Translated: CASSVNNQPQHF.

The CDR3 bases are TGTGCCAGCAGTTACGGGGTGAGTCAGCCCCAGCATTTT. As protein: CASSYGVSQPQHF. The V gene is TRBV6-6, the J gene TRBJ1-5; D is unresolved. V lost 2 bases to trimming and J lost 6 bases, with 8 bases between them. CDR3 length equals 13 residues. Germline values: CDR1 MNHNY, CDR2 SVGAGI (reference sequence).

The chain uses TRBV13 and TRBJ1-3, with 7 bases matching TRBD1. The junction had 6 bases not matched to a gene; V was cut back by 4 bases and J by 3 bases. This CDR3 comprises 15 residues. Germline V gene sequence: CDR1 PRHDT, CDR2 FYEKMQ (reference sequence). The CDR3 DNA sequence: TGTGCCAGCAGCTCCAACCGGGACAGTGGAAACACCATATATTTT. This codes for CASSSNRDSGNTIYF.

The CDR3 bases are TGTGCCAGCAGCCCCTTGAGAGCGGGGGGGAAAGAGACCCAGTACTTC. Encoded protein: CASSPLRAGGKETQYF. The gene calls are TRBV7-2 and TRBJ2-5; 10 bases map to TRBD2. The V segment lost 5 bases and the J segment 3 bases; nucleotides outside the gene matches: 9. This CDR3 region has 16 residues. The germline V gene has CDR1 SGHTA and CDR2 FQGNSA.

This chain uses TRBV2 with TRBJ1-6; D unclear. CDR3 size: 13 residues. CDR1 is SNHLY, CDR2 FYNNEI, per germline. Trimming removed 4 bases at V and 5 bases at J, with 6 bases between. The CDR3 DNA is TGTGCCAGCAGTGGTCAGGATAATTCACCCCTCCACTTT. Translated, it gives CASSGQDNSPLHF.

The rearrangement joins TRBV11-1 to TRBJ1-1; perhaps TRBD1 as D (6 bases). CDR1 is SGHAT, CDR2 FQDESV, per germline (reference sequence). Trimming stripped 8 bases from V and 4 bases from J, with 20 bases between. There are 15 residues in the CDR3. The CDR3 DNA reads as TGTGCCAGCCAGGACGGGTTCGCAGGGGTCACTGAAGCTTTCTTT. This gives the protein CASQDGFAGVTEAFF.

This chain joins TRBV9 and TRBJ2-3; the D gene could be TRBD1 or TRBD2 (6 bases each). The length of the CDR3 is 13 residues. V was cut by 5 bases and J by 5 bases, with 12 bases left in between. In germline, CDR1 is SGDLS, CDR2 YYNGEE. CDR3 residues: CASSLRGEDTQYF. The DNA of the CDR3 is TGTGCCAGCAGTCTTAGGGGGGAAGATACGCAGTATTTT.

The chain recombines TRBV30 with TRBJ1-2; D unclear. Deletions cut 2 bases from V and 8 bases from J, with 9 bases between. Germline-derived CDR1 and CDR2 are GTSNPN and SVGIG (reference sequence). The CDR3 is 11 amino acids. The CDR3 DNA is TGTGCCTGGAGTCGACCCGGGGGCTACACCTTC. Its translation is CAWSRPGGYTF. Filled out from reference TRBV30 and TRBJ1-2, the complete variable domain reads SQTIHQWPATLVQPVGSPLSLECTVEGTSNPNLYWYRQAAGRGLQLLFYSVGIGQISSEVPQNLSASRPQDRQFILSSKKLLLSDSGFYLCAWSRPGGYTFGSGTRLTVV.

The rearrangement uses TRBV10-3 and TRBJ2-1, with 10 bases matching TRBD1. The CDR3 covers 16 residues. J gave up 4 bases and V 6 bases, and 9 bases lay outside the gene matches. Germline CDR1 and CDR2: ENHRY and SYGVKD. The CDR3 DNA reads as TGTGCCATCAGACCCGGGACAGGGGCACTATACAATGAGCAGTTCTTC. Translated: CAIRPGTGALYNEQFF.